This T cell receptor beta chain was recorded in a study of blood T cell repertoires in COVID-19. The overall study: There were acute and convalescent COVID-19 samples, and they came from the United States, Italy and Spain. Sample material is recorded as cDNA or gDNA derived from T cells, B-cell-depleted T cells, or PBMCs.

This clone has more than one count but fewer than ten. Original analysis: Nucleated cell counts were estimated from reference gene primer amplification. Assay used: immunoSEQ multiplex PCR; TCRdb lists only in-frame clones, some missing. That table is the source of V, J and clone size, and D and trimming were worked out from the DNA. The sample contains over 10,000 clones, 65% to 90% of which appear only once. The sequence came from a human donor in a cohort sampled during active COVID-19. Source material: peripheral blood.

CDR3 bases: TGTGCCAGCAGCTCCCAGGGTGGGTTGCATGGCTACACCTTC. Translation: CASSSQGGLHGYTF. The chain employs TRBV7-9 and TRBJ1-2; possibly TRBD1 for D (5 bases). CDR1 and CDR2 (germline): SEHNR, FQNEAQ (reference sequence). V was cut by 4 bases and J by 6 bases, with 15 bases left in between. This CDR3 contains 14 residues.